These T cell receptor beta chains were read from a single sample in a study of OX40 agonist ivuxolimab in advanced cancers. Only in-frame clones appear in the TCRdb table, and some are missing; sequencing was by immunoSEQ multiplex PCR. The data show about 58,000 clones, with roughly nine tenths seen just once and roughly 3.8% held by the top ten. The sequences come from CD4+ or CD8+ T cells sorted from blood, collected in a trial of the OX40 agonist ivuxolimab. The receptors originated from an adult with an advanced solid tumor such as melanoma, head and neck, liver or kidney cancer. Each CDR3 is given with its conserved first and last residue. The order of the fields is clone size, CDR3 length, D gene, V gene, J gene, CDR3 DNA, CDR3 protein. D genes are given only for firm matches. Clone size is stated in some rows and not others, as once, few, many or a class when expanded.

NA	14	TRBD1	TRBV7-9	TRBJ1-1	TGTGCCAGCAGCTCTGGACAGGGGCGCACTGAAGCTTTCTTT	CASSSGQGRTEAFF
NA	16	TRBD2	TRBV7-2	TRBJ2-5	TGTGCCAGCAGACCGGGACTAGCGGAATGGGGAGAGACCCAGTACTTC	CASRPGLAEWGETQYF
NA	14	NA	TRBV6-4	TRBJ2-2	TGTGCCAGCAGTGACTGGGTGAACACCGGGGAGCTGTTTTTT	CASSDWVNTGELFF
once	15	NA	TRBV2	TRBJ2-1	TGTGCCAGCAGGGAGGTTGGGAGCTCCTACAATGAGCAGTTCTTC	CASREVGSSYNEQFF
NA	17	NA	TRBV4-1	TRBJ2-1	TGCGCCAGCAGCCAAGCTACCACTATAAAATCCTACAATGAGCAGTTCTTC	CASSQATTIKSYNEQFF
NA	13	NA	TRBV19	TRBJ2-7	TGTGCCAGTAGTATTGACTTCTCCTACGAGCAGTACTTC	CASSIDFSYEQYF
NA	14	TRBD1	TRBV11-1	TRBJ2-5	TGTGCCAGCAGCTTGACAGGGCGGATAGAGACCCAGTACTTC	CASSLTGRIETQYF
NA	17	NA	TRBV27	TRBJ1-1	TGTGCCAGCAGTCCATCCCCAAAGCGGGGGCCGAACACTGAAGCTTTCTTT	CASSPSPKRGPNTEAFF
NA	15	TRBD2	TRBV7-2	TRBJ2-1	TGTGCCAGCAGCTTAGCAGCGGGAGGGATGAATGAGCAGTTCTTC	CASSLAAGGMNEQFF
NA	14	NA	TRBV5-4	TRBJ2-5	TGTGCCAGCAGCTGGGGCGAGGGGCCCGAGACCCAGTACTTC	CASSWGEGPETQYF
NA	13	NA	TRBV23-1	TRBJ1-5	TGCGCCAGCCCAACCAGGGGCTGGCAGCCCCAGCATTTT	CASPTRGWQPQHF
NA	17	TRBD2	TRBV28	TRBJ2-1	TGTGCCAGCAGTTTTTTGGCGGGGGGGAGCTCCTACAATGAGCAGTTCTTC	CASSFLAGGSSYNEQFF
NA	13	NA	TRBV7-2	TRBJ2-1	TGTGCCAGCGAAGGGGGAGTGAACAATGAGCAGTTCTTC	CASEGGVNNEQFF
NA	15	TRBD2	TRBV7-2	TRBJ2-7	TGTGCCAGCAGCTTATCGTGGGAGGGCCCCTACGAGCAGTACTTC	CASSLSWEGPYEQYF
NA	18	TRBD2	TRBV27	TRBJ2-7	TGTGCCAGCAGTTCCACTAGCGGGAGGGCCAGTGAAACCTACGAGCAGTACTTC	CASSSTSGRASETYEQYF
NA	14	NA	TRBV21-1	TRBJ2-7	TGTGCCAGCAGCCATCTTTACACCTCCTACGAGCAGTACTTC	CASSHLYTSYEQYF
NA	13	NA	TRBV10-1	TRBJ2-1	TGCGCCAGCAGTGGCCGAAACCTCAATGAGCAGTTCTTC	CASSGRNLNEQFF
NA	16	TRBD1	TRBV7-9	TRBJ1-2	TGTGCCAGCACCCCCAAGACAGGGAGTCTCACCTATGGCTACACCTTC	CASTPKTGSLTYGYTF
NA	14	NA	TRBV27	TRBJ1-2	TGTGCCAGCAGTTCCTCGGGCCAGACCTATGGCTACACCTTC	CASSSSGQTYGYTF
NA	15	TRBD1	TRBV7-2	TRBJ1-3	TGTGCCAGCAGCTTAGACAGGGGGCCAGGCAACACCATATATTTT	CASSLDRGPGNTIYF
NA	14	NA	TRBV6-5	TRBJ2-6	TGTGCCAGCAGTTACGCCCGGTGGGCCAACGTCCTGACTTTC	CASSYARWANVLTF
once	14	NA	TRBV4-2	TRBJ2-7	TGTGCCAGCAGCCAAGATGGGCTATCGGAGGAGCAGTACTTC	CASSQDGLSEEQYF
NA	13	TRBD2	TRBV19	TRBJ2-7	TGTGCCACTGGGGAGGGCATCTCCTACGAGCAGTACTTC	CATGEGISYEQYF
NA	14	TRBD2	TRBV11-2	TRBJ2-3	TGTGCCAGCAGCCAGACTAGCGGCACAGATACGCAGTATTTT	CASSQTSGTDTQYF
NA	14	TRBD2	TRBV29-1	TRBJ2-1	TGCAGCGTTGAATCAGGGCTAGCGGGATCTTTGCAGTTCTTC	CSVESGLAGSLQFF
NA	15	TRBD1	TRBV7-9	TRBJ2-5	TGTGCCAGCAGGCCAGGGACAGAAATTCAAGAGACCCAGTACTTC	CASRPGTEIQETQYF
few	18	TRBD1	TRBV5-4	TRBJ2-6	TGTGCCAGCAGCGGCCCGGGACAGGCAAACTCTGGGGCCAACGTCCTGACTTTC	CASSGPGQANSGANVLTF
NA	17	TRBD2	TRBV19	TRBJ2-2	TGTGCCAGTAGTACCGAGCGGGAGCCCTCGAACACCGGGGAGCTGTTTTTT	CASSTEREPSNTGELFF
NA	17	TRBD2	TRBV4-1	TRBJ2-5	TGCGCCAGCAGCCAATATCCTCCGGAACTAGCGACGGAGACCCAGTACTTC	CASSQYPPELATETQYF
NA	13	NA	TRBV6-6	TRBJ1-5	TGTGCCAGCCTCAAAGGAGGGGATCAGCCCCAGCATTTT	CASLKGGDQPQHF
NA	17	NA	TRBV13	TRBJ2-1	TGTGCCAGCAGCTTGATATATCCCGTAAGCTCCTACAATGAGCAGTTCTTC	CASSLIYPVSSYNEQFF
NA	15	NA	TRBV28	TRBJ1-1	TGTGCCAGCATCCCGATGCGGGGCAAGAACACTGAAGCTTTCTTT	CASIPMRGKNTEAFF
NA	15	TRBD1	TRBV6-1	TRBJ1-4	TGTGCCAGCAGTCCCCCGGACAGGGGGGTTGAAAAACTGTTTTTT	CASSPPDRGVEKLFF
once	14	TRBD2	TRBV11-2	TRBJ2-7	TGTGCCAGCAGCTTAGAATCTAGCGGGAACGAGCAGTACTTC	CASSLESSGNEQYF
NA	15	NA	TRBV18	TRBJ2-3	TGTGCCAGCTCACCCCAGCTACAGAGCACAGATACGCAGTATTTT	CASSPQLQSTDTQYF
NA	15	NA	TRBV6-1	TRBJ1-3	TGTGCCAGCAGTGAAGTGAAACCACAGGGAAACACCATATATTTT	CASSEVKPQGNTIYF
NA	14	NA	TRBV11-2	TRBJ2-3	TGTGCCAGCAGCTTAGGATTTTACACAGATACGCAGTATTTT	CASSLGFYTDTQYF
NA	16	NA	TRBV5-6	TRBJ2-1	TGTGCCAGCAGCTCGGACGGGGCTAGCGCATTCAATGAGCAGTTCTTC	CASSSDGASAFNEQFF
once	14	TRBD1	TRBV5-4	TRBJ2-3	TGTGCCAGCAGCTTAGGGACAGCCACAGATACGCAGTATTTT	CASSLGTATDTQYF
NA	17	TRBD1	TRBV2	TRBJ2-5	TGTGCCAGCAGTTTCACCCTGACAGGGGGTGCCACCGAGACCCAGTACTTC	CASSFTLTGGATETQYF
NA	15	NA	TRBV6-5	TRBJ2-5	TGTGCCAGCAGTTACGTCGGGGGCCCGGGCGAGACCCAGTACTTC	CASSYVGGPGETQYF
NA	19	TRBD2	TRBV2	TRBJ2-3	TGTGCCAGCAGCAGCGGGAGGGCCGGGCTATCACCACACACAGATACGCAGTATTTT	CASSSGRAGLSPHTDTQYF
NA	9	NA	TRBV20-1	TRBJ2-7	TGCAGTGCACACTACGAGCAGTACTTC	CSAHYEQYF
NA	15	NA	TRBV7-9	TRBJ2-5	TGTGCCAGCAGCACCCCCGGACGGCTCCAAGAGACCCAGTACTTC	CASSTPGRLQETQYF
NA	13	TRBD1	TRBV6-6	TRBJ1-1	TGTGCCATCCTACAGGGGTGGAACACTGAAGCTTTCTTT	CAILQGWNTEAFF
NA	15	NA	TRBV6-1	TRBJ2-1	TGTGCCAGCAGTGAGGAGTGGCGCTCCTACAATGAGCAGTTCTTC	CASSEEWRSYNEQFF
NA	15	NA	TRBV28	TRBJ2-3	TGTGCCAGCAGTAAGGGGGGGCTGAGCACAGATACGCAGTATTTT	CASSKGGLSTDTQYF
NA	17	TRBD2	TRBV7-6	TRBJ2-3	TGTGCCAGCAGTTCGGGGGGACTAGCGTCTAGCACAGATACGCAGTATTTT	CASSSGGLASSTDTQYF
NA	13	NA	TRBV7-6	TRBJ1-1	TGTGCCAGCAGCTACGGACAGAACACTGAAGCTTTCTTT	CASSYGQNTEAFF
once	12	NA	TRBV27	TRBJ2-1	TGTGCCAGCACAGATAAGTGGTCTGAGCAGTTCTTC	CASTDKWSEQFF